The clone carrying this T cell receptor beta chain was detected ten times or more. The target antigen is unknown. Time point given: newly diagnosed GD, antithyroid drugs for less than 3 months. Extracted RNA from PBMCs served as the source of the TCR library. The guidelines of the American Thyroid Association were the basis for diagnosing Graves' disease. The entry originates in a study of regulatory T cells in long-lasting Graves disease. Study-wide points: Under persistent disease, TRBV28, TRBJ1-2 and TRBJ2-5 were used preferentially.

The CDR3 runs 17 residues. CDR1 and CDR2 from the germline V gene are MDHEN and SYDVKM. V dropped 7 bases and J dropped 9; count of bases not matched to a gene: 17. Arm-PCR of CDR3 regions with iRepertoire HTBI primers generated TCR beta libraries. MiXCR, run by TCRdb on the multiplex PCR reads, gives a single entry per CDR3 protein. This table has more than 400,000 distinct CDR3 sequences, around 15% appearing once. The same data also went into a second study, on T cells in Graves' hyperthyroidism and ophthalmopathy. That investigation notes: TCR CDR3 underwent first-round RT-PCR with the HTBI primer set.

J is TRBJ2-1 and V is TRBV28; 11 bases agree with TRBD1. The sequencing used peripheral blood mononuclear cells (PBMCs), collected at new diagnosis, from a patient treated with antithyroid drugs. This TCR was recovered from a man aged 40-49 years with Graves disease. CDR3 sequence: CASTLPLGDRGSGEQFF. The CDR3 DNA reads TGTGCCAGCACCTTACCCCTTGGGGACAGGGGGTCGGGTGAGCAGTTCTTC. The variable domain in full, completed from reference TRBV28 and TRBJ2-1, reads DVKVTQSSRYLVKRTGEKVFLECVQDMDHENMFWYRQDPGLGLRLIYFSYDVKMKEKGDIPEGYSVSREKKERFSLILESASTNQTSMYLCASTLPLGDRGSGEQFFGPGTRLTVL.